This T cell receptor (beta chain) originates from a study of cytomegalovirus exposure and HLA in healthy donors. A multiplex PCR was run with 60 Vbeta primers and 13 Jbeta primers. The method was immunoSEQ multiplex PCR; TCRdb's version includes in-frame clones alone and lacks a portion of them. Among roughly 120,000 clones, about 81% were seen once, and the ten largest hold roughly 1.1%. Study results and caveats: High specificity and sensitivity for cytomegalovirus status were reported for the classifier. Later genetic work tied a missense DCLRE1C variant to beta-chain V and J trimming. An assumption of roughly uniform sequencing depth across donors underlay the presence/absence analyses.

A note on this clone: Its specificity is unknown.

What was sequenced was PBMCs. The receptor was isolated from a woman under 40 in good health and CMV-seronegative.

The CDR3 sequence is CATSRVRGWSSYNEQFF. The DNA for the CDR3 is TGTGCCACCAGCAGAGTCCGGGGGTGGAGCTCCTACAATGAGCAGTTCTTC. The chain has TRBV15 and TRBJ2-1, with a tentative D call TRBD2 (6 bases). CDR3 length equals 17 residues. V was shortened by 1 base and J by 0 bases, with 13 bases between the two germline ends. In germline, CDR1 is LNHNV, CDR2 YYDKDF (reference sequence).